The 13 T cell receptor beta chains given below trace back to one sample, sequenced in a study of vaccination effects on CD4 cells after COVID-19. Their recognized antigens are unknown. Repertoires were generated with immunoSEQ multiplex PCR, while TCRdb's copy carries only in-frame clones and drops some. The sample contains 70,000 or so clones, 75% to 80% of which appear only once. It was after nine to ten days of culture that CD4+ T cells were isolated. Here the sequenced sample was CD4+ T cells from PBMCs cultured without peptide, taken before COVID-19 vaccination. These TCRs come from a human donor who received a COVID-19 vaccine.

The V call is TRBV6-5, the J call TRBJ2-3; 9 bases fit TRBD1. Germline V gives CDR1 MNHEY, CDR2 SVGAGI. The CDR3 has 15 residues. V gave up 2 bases and J gave up 3 bases; unmatched junction bases: 3. In nucleotides, the CDR3 is TGTGCCAGCAGTTACGTCGGACAGGGGACAGATACGCAGTATTTT. This sequence encodes CASSYVGQGTDTQYF.

This sequence joins TRBV11-3 and TRBJ2-7; D is possibly TRBD2 (6 bases). The CDR3 length is 19 residues. V was shortened by 0 bases and J by 1 base, with 22 bases between the two germline ends. Germline CDR1 is SGHNT and CDR2 is YENEEA. CDR3 sequence (DNA): TGTGCCAGCAGCTTAGATCAATCAAGGAGGGAACAATTTTCCTACGAGCAGTACGTC. It translates to CASSLDQSRREQFSYEQYV.

This rearrangement joins TRBV19 to TRBJ2-5; 7 positions match TRBD1. This CDR3 contains 14 residues. Per germline, CDR1 LNHDA and CDR2 SQIVND (reference sequence). V lost 6 bases, J lost 5 bases, and 9 bases stayed unmatched. CDR3 DNA: TGTGCCAGTAGCGGTACAGGGGTTGAGGAGACCCAGTACTTC. It encodes CASSGTGVEETQYF.

V gene TRBV27 combines with J gene TRBJ1-2, with D perhaps TRBD1 (5 bases). V shed 0 bases and J shed 8 bases, with 10 bases lying between them. Germline V gene sequence: CDR1 MNHEY, CDR2 SMNVEV (reference sequence). CDR3 length: 13 amino acids. Written as DNA, the CDR3 is TGTGCCAGCAGTTTATCGGGGGGTTACGGCTACACCTTC. Its translation: CASSLSGGYGYTF.

In DNA form, the CDR3 reads TGTGCCAGCAGCATTAACAGGGGAGGGGAGACCCAGTACTTC. Amino acids: CASSINRGGETQYF. V and J are TRBV6-5 and TRBJ2-5; D assignment may be TRBD1 or TRBD2 (7 bases each). V was shortened by 6 bases and J by 5 bases, with 16 bases between the two germline ends. The CDR3 extends over 14 amino acids. CDR1 and CDR2 (germline): MNHEY, SVGAGI.

This rearrangement joins TRBV5-1 to TRBJ1-5, with D possibly matching TRBD1 (5 bases). Germline CDR1 SGHRS, CDR2 YFSETQ. The CDR3 sequence is 14 residues long. V lost 0 bases and J lost 9, with 13 bases in between. In nucleotides, the CDR3 is TGCGCCAGCAGCTTGGACCAGGGAGTTGCGCCCCAGCATTTT. Translated, it gives CASSLDQGVAPQHF.

The chain links TRBV7-6 to TRBJ2-3; D is uncertain. The CDR3 covers 15 residues. The V and J ends lost 1 base and 0 bases respectively, with 8 bases between them. Germline loops: CDR1 SGHVS, CDR2 FNYEAQ. The CDR3 DNA reads as TGTGCCAGCAGCTTAGTTGATAGCAGCACAGATACGCAGTATTTT. It is translated as CASSLVDSSTDTQYF.

The chain employs TRBV15 and TRBJ2-2; 8 bases align to TRBD1. Germline V CDR1 and CDR2: LNHNV, YYDKDF (reference sequence). V shed 3 bases and J 4 bases; nucleotides not matched to a gene: 10. This CDR3 comprises 17 residues. This CDR3 is CATSRAGGLLSTGELFF. The CDR3, as DNA: TGTGCCACCAGCAGGGCAGGGGGCCTCCTGAGCACCGGGGAGCTGTTTTTT. Filled out from reference TRBV15 and TRBJ2-2, the complete variable domain reads DAMVIQNPRYQVTQFGKPVTLSCSQTLNHNVMYWYQQKSSQAPKLLFHYYDKDFNNEADTPDNFQSRRPNTSFCFLDIRSPGLGDTAMYLCATSRAGGLLSTGELFFGEGSRLTVL.

This clone was detected only once. This chain joins TRBV6-2 or TRBV6-3 and TRBJ2-3; no reliable D call. Per germline, CDR1 MNHEY and CDR2 SVGEGT. V lost 6 bases, J lost 4 bases, and 11 bases lay in between. This CDR3 has 13 amino acids. The DNA of the CDR3 is TGTGCCAGCAGCCTGGCAGGAGCAGATACGCAGTATTTT. Its protein product is CASSLAGADTQYF.

The V call is TRBV7-9, the J call TRBJ1-3, with D perhaps TRBD1 (5 bases). CDR3 length: 16 amino acids. Germline-derived CDR1 and CDR2 are SEHNR and FQNEAQ (reference sequence). V was clipped by 5 bases and J by 0 bases, with 14 bases between them. The CDR3 sequence: CASSPGTASSGNTIYF. CDR3 bases: TGTGCCAGCAGCCCTGGGACTGCGAGCTCTGGAAACACCATATATTTT. The complete variable domain, with remaining parts taken from reference TRBV7-9 and TRBJ1-3, reads DTGVSQNPRHKITKRGQNVTFRCDPISEHNRLYWYRQTLGQGPEFLTYFQNEAQLEKSRLLSDRFSAERPKGSFSTLEIQRTEQGDSAMYLCASSPGTASSGNTIYFGEGSWLTVV.

The J gene is TRBJ1-1, the V gene TRBV6-4; D gene unclear. Between the trimmed V and J ends, which lost 6 bases and 2 bases, there was a span of 10 bases. The CDR3 covers 13 residues. The germline gives CDR1 MRHNA, CDR2 SNTAGT. CDR3 residues: CASRTGFNTEAFF. As DNA, the CDR3 is TGTGCCAGCAGGACTGGATTTAACACTGAAGCTTTCTTT.

The V and J genes are TRBV5-1 and TRBJ2-5; the D gene is possibly TRBD1 (6 bases). CDR3 length: 14 residues. Germline values: CDR1 SGHRS, CDR2 YFSETQ. Trimming removed 4 bases at V and 2 bases at J, with 12 bases between. CDR3 sequence reads: CASSRTALQETQYF. DNA of the CDR3: TGCGCCAGCAGCCGGACAGCCCTACAAGAGACCCAGTACTTC.

V gene TRBV7-2 combines with J gene TRBJ1-1; possibly TRBD1 for D (5 bases). CDR3 length equals 14 residues. V was pared by 3 bases and J by 4 bases, with 12 bases between. Germline values: CDR1 SGHTA, CDR2 FQGNSA. The CDR3 coding sequence is TGTGCCAGCAGCTTTGGGGGATCAGCCACTGAAGCTTTCTTT. Residues: CASSFGGSATEAFF.